This paragraph reports one T cell receptor (beta chain). Antigen unknown. The data derive from a study of vaccination and CD4 T cells after COVID-19. Study-level information: Each control was exposed to a CEFX pool, an HIV-1 Nef pool, or no peptide at all.

Described treatment: roughly ten-day PBMC culture with coronavirus spike peptide pools or control peptides (ViraFEST assay). An unexposed donor provided the CD4+ T cells, which were collected before the COVID-19 pandemic (2011-2018). Cultured CD4+ T-cell DNA underwent Oncomine TCR Beta short-read sequencing. Genomic DNA extraction was carried out from cultured CD4+ T cells. MiXCR, run by TCRdb on the PCR reads, gives a single entry per CDR3 protein. Among a few thousand distinct CDR3 sequences listed, 25% to 35% were seen once. The CDR3 loop spans 13 amino acids. Germline values: CDR1 LNHDA, CDR2 SQIVND (reference sequence). Deletions cut 0 bases from V and 4 bases from J, with 6 bases between.

Sequencing was performed on CD4+ T cells from blood, cultured in vitro. The source of this sequence is a human donor in good health. The rearrangement uses TRBV19 and TRBJ1-2; no clear D gene. In DNA form, the CDR3 reads TGTGCCAGTAGTATAGATCCCCTCTATGGCTACACCTTC. It translates to CASSIDPLYGYTF.